This T cell receptor beta chain originates from a study of cytomegalovirus exposure and HLA in healthy donors. The CDR3 is 15 residues long. With 5 bases clipped from V and 1 base from J, the junction kept 4 bases outside the gene matches. Germline V CDR1 and CDR2: MNHEY, SVGAGI. The PCR used 60 Vbeta and 13 Jbeta primers. TCRdb keeps only in-frame clones here, not all; method: immunoSEQ multiplex PCR. Altogether roughly 180,000 clones are present, 75% to 80% being singletons, with the ten largest covering around 15%. On this clone itself: Its antigen is unknown.

Overall study results and limits: In vitro work confirmed that three CMV-associated chains recognize CMV antigens. Several of the most significant clusters appeared linked to common viral pathogens, based on a later analysis. An Asian-associated ancestry cluster reportedly showed fewer N-insertions than the approximately 620-donor mean in a later analysis.

At collection, donors were nominally healthy, but unrecorded immune exposures were probable. The TCR sequence derives from a man aged 45 to 65 in good health and CMV-seropositive. The chain has TRBV6-5 and TRBJ2-3; TRBD1 matches 9 bases. The sequencing input was PBMCs. CDR3 sequence: CASSTDRGGTDTQYF. The CDR3 DNA reads as TGTGCCAGCAGTACGGACAGGGGTGGCACAGATACGCAGTATTTT.